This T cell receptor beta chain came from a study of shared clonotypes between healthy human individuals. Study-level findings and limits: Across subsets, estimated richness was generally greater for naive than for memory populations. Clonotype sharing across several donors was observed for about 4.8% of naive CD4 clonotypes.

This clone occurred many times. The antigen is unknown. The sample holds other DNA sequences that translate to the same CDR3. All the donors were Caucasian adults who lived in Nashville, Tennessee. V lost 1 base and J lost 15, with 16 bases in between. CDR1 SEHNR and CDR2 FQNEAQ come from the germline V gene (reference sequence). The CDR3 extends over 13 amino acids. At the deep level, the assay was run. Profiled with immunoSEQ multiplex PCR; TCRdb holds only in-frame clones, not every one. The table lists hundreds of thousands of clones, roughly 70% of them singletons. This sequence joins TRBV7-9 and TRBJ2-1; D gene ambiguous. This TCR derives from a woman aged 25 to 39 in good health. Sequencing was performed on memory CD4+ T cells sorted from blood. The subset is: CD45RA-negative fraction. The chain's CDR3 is CASSLGTYQPGFF. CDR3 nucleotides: TGTGCCAGCAGCTTAGGGACCTACCAACCGGGGTTCTTC. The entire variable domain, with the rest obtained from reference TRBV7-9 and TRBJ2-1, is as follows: DTGVSQNPRHKITKRGQNVTFRCDPISEHNRLYWYRQTLGQGPEFLTYFQNEAQLEKSRLLSDRFSAERPKGSFSTLEIQRTEQGDSAMYLCASSLGTYQPGFFGPGTRLTVL.